This T cell receptor beta chain was sequenced in a study of CD4+ T cells in melanoma. This CDR3 has 17 residues. The germline CDR1 and CDR2 sequences are SGHVS and FQNEAQ. V shed 2 bases, J shed 3 bases, and the junction held 10 bases outside the gene matches. Details on this clone: Its antigen is not identified.

Regarding the study as a whole: A reported correlation linked neoantigen-specific CD4+ T cells to CD8+, macrophage and B cell function.

Data came from immunoSEQ multiplex PCR; TCRdb stores just in-frame clones and leaves some out. Altogether several thousand clones are present, 64% being singletons, with the ten largest covering 26%. The rearrangement links TRBV7-8 to TRBJ1-5, with 7 bases identical to TRBD1. The TCR originated in a human donor with melanoma. The material sequenced was cells from a culture (not recorded whether cultured in vitro). The CDR3 protein is CASSLPVRDRFNQPQHF. The CDR3 coding sequence is TGTGCCAGCAGCTTACCCGTCCGGGACAGATTCAATCAGCCCCAGCATTTT.